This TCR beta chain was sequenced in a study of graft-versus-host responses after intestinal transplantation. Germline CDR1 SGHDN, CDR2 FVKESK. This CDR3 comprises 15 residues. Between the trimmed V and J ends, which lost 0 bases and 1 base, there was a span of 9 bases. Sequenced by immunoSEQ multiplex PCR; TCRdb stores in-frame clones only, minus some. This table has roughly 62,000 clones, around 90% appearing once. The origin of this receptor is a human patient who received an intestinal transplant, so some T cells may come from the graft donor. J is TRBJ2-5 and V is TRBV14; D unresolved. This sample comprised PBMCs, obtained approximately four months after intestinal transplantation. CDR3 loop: CASSQEREFQETQYF. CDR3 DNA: TGTGCCAGCAGCCAAGAACGCGAGTTCCAAGAGACCCAGTACTTC.